The 26 T cell receptor beta chains reported below all come from one sample, sequenced in a study of T cells in Graves' hyperthyroidism and ophthalmopathy. RNA transcripts provided the source from which TCR beta CDR3 regions were amplified. First-round RT-PCR targeting the TCR CDR3 was performed with the HTBI primer set. Via MiXCR, TCRdb re-called the multiplex PCR reads, giving one row per CDR3 protein. Of 550,000 to 600,000 distinct CDR3 sequences listed, around 45% are singletons. The sequenced sample was peripheral blood or thyroid tissue (not recorded which). The receptors were gathered from an adult woman with Graves' disease, either hyperthyroidism or ophthalmopathy (not recorded which).

This clonotype has a handful of counts. The chain employs TRBV7-8 and TRBJ2-7; D is uncertain. Germline CDR1 reads SGHVS; CDR2 reads FQNEAQ. V shed 5 bases and J shed 4 bases, with 9 bases lying between them. The CDR3 spans 12 residues. The CDR3 DNA is TGTGCCAGCAGCCCACCCGAGTACGAGCAGTACTTC. This gives the protein CASSPPEYEQYF.

The rearrangement uses TRBV25-1 and TRBJ2-7; no clear D gene. This CDR3 has 18 amino acids. V lost 1 base and J 3 bases, leaving 22 bases between the germline ends. Germline lookup yields CDR1 MGHDK and CDR2 SYGVNS. The CDR3 bases are TGTGCCAGCAGTGAATCTCCCGCTTTGGAGAAACCATACTACGAGCAGTACTTC. Translated: CASSESPALEKPYYEQYF.

J is TRBJ2-7 and V is TRBV15; D gene uncertain. This CDR3 is 15 amino acids long. Germline values: CDR1 LNHNV, CDR2 YYDKDF (reference sequence). Trimming removed 3 bases at V and 3 bases at J, with 15 bases between. CDR3 DNA: TGTGCCACCAGCAGCCTTGGGAACGGAAACTACGAGCAGTACTTC. Amino acid sequence: CATSSLGNGNYEQYF.

V and J are TRBV4-1 and TRBJ1-1; D is uncertain. CDR1 and CDR2 from the germline V gene are MGHRA and YSYEKL. The CDR3 covers 14 residues. Trimming took off 6 bases at V and 1 base at J, with 12 bases between the two ends. This CDR3 reads CASSSRHENTEAFF. In nucleotides, the CDR3 is TGCGCCAGCAGTTCTAGACATGAGAACACTGAAGCTTTCTTT.

This rearrangement joins TRBV28 to TRBJ2-7; TRBD2 matches 7 bases. CDR1 and CDR2 from the germline V gene are MDHEN and SYDVKM. J was trimmed by 6 bases and V by 8 bases; bases with no gene match: 16. This CDR3 spans 15 amino acids. Written as DNA, the CDR3 is TGTGCCAGCGCCCCACCTTTCTGGCGGGAGTCCGAGCAGTACTTC. Protein: CASAPPFWRESEQYF. The whole variable domain, filled in from reference TRBV28 and TRBJ2-7, reads DVKVTQSSRYLVKRTGEKVFLECVQDMDHENMFWYRQDPGLGLRLIYFSYDVKMKEKGDIPEGYSVSREKKERFSLILESASTNQTSMYLCASAPPFWRESEQYFGPGTRLTVT.

The gene calls are TRBV2 and TRBJ2-7; the D gene could be TRBD1 or TRBD2 (6 bases each). CDR3 size: 14 residues. The germline V and J ends were trimmed by 4 bases and 3 bases, with 13 bases remaining between them. In germline, CDR1 is SNHLY, CDR2 FYNNEI. The CDR3 region has the DNA TGTGCCAGCAGTGTACAGGGAGGTAACTACGAGCAGTACTTC. It is translated as CASSVQGGNYEQYF.

This clonotype showed up just a few times. The chain carries TRBV6-5 and TRBJ2-5; D unresolved. Trimming stripped 2 bases from V and 5 bases from J, with 6 bases between. The CDR3 runs to 12 residues. The germline V gene has CDR1 MNHEY and CDR2 SVGAGI. CDR3 loop: CASSYIGETQYF. The CDR3 bases are TGTGCCAGCAGTTACATCGGGGAGACCCAGTACTTC.

This chain uses TRBV7-9 with TRBJ2-7; 7 bases align to TRBD1. Looked up from germline, CDR1 is SEHNR and CDR2 is FQNEAQ (reference sequence). The CDR3 runs 14 residues. Trimming removed 6 bases from V and 5 bases from J; junction bases left unmatched: 10. CDR3 in amino acids: CASSGDRETHEQYF. The DNA for the CDR3 is TGTGCCAGCAGTGGCGACAGGGAAACCCACGAGCAGTACTTC.

The table lists this clonotype with many counts. The chain carries TRBV5-1 and TRBJ2-7; TRBD2 aligns across 11 bases. The V gene end was trimmed by 4 bases and the J gene end by 3 bases; junction bases not matched to a gene: 6. CDR1 and CDR2 from the germline V gene are SGHRS and YFSETQ. The CDR3 loop spans 15 amino acids. CDR3 in DNA: TGCGCCAGCAGCGGAGATAGCGGGAGGGGCTACGAGCAGTACTTC. Its translation is CASSGDSGRGYEQYF.

The chain employs TRBV7-9 and TRBJ1-6; the D is unclear. The CDR3 has 16 residues. Germline CDR1 is SEHNR and CDR2 is FQNEAQ (reference sequence). Trimming shortened V by 0 bases and J by 10 bases, and 16 bases separated the two germline ends. CDR3: CASSLALRSASSPLHF. The CDR3 DNA sequence: TGTGCCAGCAGCTTAGCGTTGAGGTCGGCTAGCTCACCCCTCCACTTT.

This chain links TRBV27 with TRBJ2-7; TRBD2 matches 7 bases. The CDR3 has 16 amino acids. With V trimmed by 4 bases and J by 2 bases, 11 bases remained unmatched. Germline V gives CDR1 MNHEY, CDR2 SMNVEV (reference sequence). CDR3 nucleotide sequence: TGTGCCAGCAGTTGGGGTTCTTTAAGCGGGGCCTACGAGCAGTACTTC. As protein: CASSWGSLSGAYEQYF.

The CDR3 reads CASSFSVRTGGYQPQHF. For the CDR3, the DNA is TGTGCCAGCAGCTTCTCTGTTCGGACAGGGGGTTATCAGCCCCAGCATTTT. The chain employs TRBV7-8 and TRBJ1-5; 10 bases fit TRBD1. This CDR3 region has 17 residues. Germline loops: CDR1 SGHVS, CDR2 FQNEAQ. The trim removed 3 bases at V and 5 bases at J, leaving 10 bases unmatched.

Ten or more counts support this clonotype. This sequence joins TRBV12-5 and TRBJ1-1; D is ambiguous. Germline loops: CDR1 LGHNT, CDR2 FRNRAP. This CDR3 spans 13 amino acids. V gave up 6 bases and J gave up 6 bases, with 14 bases separating them. The CDR3 coding sequence is TGTGCTAGTGGGCCTGCCCAAGGTCCTGAAGCTTTCTTT. It yields the protein CASGPAQGPEAFF.

J is TRBJ1-6 and V is TRBV7-9, with D unresolved. This CDR3 contains 16 residues. V lost 4 bases to trimming and J lost 0 bases, with 10 bases between them. Germline-derived CDR1 and CDR2 are SEHNR and FQNEAQ (reference sequence). CDR3 DNA sequence: TGTGCCAGCAGCTCAACCCAGAGCTCCTATAATTCACCCCTCCACTTT. It translates to CASSSTQSSYNSPLHF.

Many counts were recorded for this clonotype. This sequence joins TRBV6-2 or TRBV6-3 and TRBJ1-5; D may be TRBD1 (5 bases). V lost 6 bases and J 2 bases, leaving 23 bases between the germline ends. Germline CDR1 reads MNHEY; CDR2 reads SVGEGT. The CDR3 totals 18 residues. The CDR3 sequence is CASSPPTRWGEGNQPQHF. The DNA of the CDR3 is TGTGCCAGCAGCCCCCCAACCAGATGGGGGGAGGGCAATCAGCCCCAGCATTTT.

This clonotype was seen at least ten times. The J gene is TRBJ1-1, the V gene TRBV12-3 or TRBV12-4; 9 nucleotides match TRBD1. The CDR3 has 15 amino acids. After removal of 2 bases from V and 3 bases from J, the junction contained 4 bases not matched to a gene. The CDR3 protein is CASSLTGTGHTEAFF. The CDR3 DNA follows: TGTGCCAGCAGTTTAACGGGGACAGGGCACACTGAAGCTTTCTTT.

The chain uses TRBV20-1 and TRBJ1-6, with TRBD1 as a possible D gene (5 bases). From germline, CDR1 is DFQATT and CDR2 SNEGSKA (reference sequence). This CDR3 contains 16 residues. Trimming took 1 base from V and 3 from J, leaving 13 bases between them. DNA for the CDR3: TGCAGTGCTAGAGTCAGGGACGGCAACTATAATTCACCCCTCCACTTT. Protein product: CSARVRDGNYNSPLHF.

In the case of this clonotype: Sequence at one end of the junction differs from germline and may be a read error. The chain combines TRBV6-1 with TRBJ1-5, with D perhaps matching TRBD1 (6 bases). This CDR3 comprises 15 residues. Germline V CDR1 and CDR2: MNHNS, SASEGT. CDR3 sequence reads: CASKGGGGNNQPQHF. The CDR3 DNA reads as TGCGCCAGCAAGGGTGGAGGGGGTAACAATCAGCCCCAGCATTTT.

Ten or more counts support this clonotype. The chain employs TRBV6-5 and TRBJ2-7; 7 bases fit TRBD1. CDR1 is MNHEY, CDR2 SVGAGI, per germline. The V and J ends lost 6 bases and 4 bases, in that order; junction bases with no gene match: 9. The CDR3 loop spans 14 amino acids. The CDR3: CASRETGTEYEQYF. DNA for the CDR3: TGTGCCAGCAGGGAGACCGGGACAGAGTACGAGCAGTACTTC.

This rearrangement joins TRBV12-3 or TRBV12-4 to TRBJ1-6; 8 bases fit TRBD1. This CDR3 contains 17 residues. V dropped 4 bases and J dropped 6; count of bases not matched to a gene: 11. The CDR3, as DNA: TGTGCCAGCAGTTCCCCTCTCTCGACAGGGGCTAATTCACCCCTCCACTTT. This sequence encodes CASSSPLSTGANSPLHF.

This clonotype was observed at least ten times. This chain joins TRBV5-6 and TRBJ1-6; 8 positions agree with TRBD1. The germline gives CDR1 SGHDT, CDR2 YYEEEE. With V trimmed by 3 bases and J by 7 bases, 12 bases remained unmatched. This CDR3 contains 17 residues. The CDR3 protein is CASSSTGVRDRNSPLHF. Here the CDR3 DNA reads TGTGCCAGCAGCTCAACGGGGGTCCGGGACAGGAATTCACCCCTCCACTTT.

The V call is TRBV18, the J call TRBJ1-2, with D possibly being TRBD1 (6 bases). The CDR3 totals 12 residues. Looked up from germline, CDR1 is KGHSH and CDR2 is LQKENI. V lost 4 bases and J lost 7, with 10 bases in between. The CDR3: CASSQTGSGYTF. The DNA of the CDR3 is TGTGCCAGCTCACAGACAGGATCTGGCTACACCTTC. Together with reference TRBV18 and TRBJ1-2, the CDR3 gives the full variable domain: NAGVMQNPRHLVRRRGQEARLRCSPMKGHSHVYWYRQLPEEGLKFMVYLQKENIIDESGMPKERFSAEFPKEGPSILRIQQVVRGDSAAYFCASSQTGSGYTFGSGTRLTVV.

The chain joins TRBV5-4 to TRBJ1-1, with 7 bases lining up with TRBD1. Germline V gene lookup returns CDR1 SGHNT and CDR2 YYREEE (reference sequence). The CDR3 spans 12 residues. The V gene end was trimmed by 1 base and the J gene end by 11 bases; junction bases not matched to a gene: 5. The CDR3 bases are TGTGCCAGCAGCTTGTTCGGCAGGGGGGCTTTCTTT. Its translation: CASSLFGRGAFF.

The chain links TRBV7-2 to TRBJ2-7; D perhaps matches TRBD1 (5 bases). Germline-derived CDR1 and CDR2 are SGHTA and FQGNSA. The CDR3 is 14 residues long. Trimming removed 3 bases from V and 1 base from J, with 10 bases in between. CDR3 sequence reads: CASSFRVQSYEQYF. In DNA, the CDR3 is TGTGCCAGCAGCTTCAGGGTACAGTCCTACGAGCAGTACTTC. The full variable domain, its missing parts supplied by reference TRBV7-2 and TRBJ2-7, is GAGVSQSPSNKVTEKGKDVELRCDPISGHTALYWYRQSLGQGLEFLIYFQGNSAPDKSGLPSDRFSAERTGGSVSTLTIQRTQQEDSAVYLCASSFRVQSYEQYFGPGTRLTVT.

The table lists this clonotype with a count of one. The chain combines TRBV19 with TRBJ1-2; D might be TRBD1 (6 bases). The CDR3 has 14 residues. The germline V gene encodes CDR1 LNHDA and CDR2 SQIVND (reference sequence). V was trimmed by 9 bases and J by 5 bases, leaving 19 bases between them. CDR3 in DNA: TGTGCCAGCAAAAAGGACAGCCCAATATATGGCTACACCTTC. Residues: CASKKDSPIYGYTF.

This clonotype appeared a few times. The V call is TRBV11-2, the J call TRBJ1-6; D is unresolved. V lost 2 bases and J 8 bases, leaving 13 bases between the germline ends. The V gene's germline CDR1 is SGHAT and CDR2 FQNNGV. The CDR3 loop spans 15 amino acids. The CDR3 is CASSLRGWTDSPLHF. The CDR3 DNA is TGTGCCAGCAGCTTACGAGGGTGGACCGATTCACCCCTCCACTTT.